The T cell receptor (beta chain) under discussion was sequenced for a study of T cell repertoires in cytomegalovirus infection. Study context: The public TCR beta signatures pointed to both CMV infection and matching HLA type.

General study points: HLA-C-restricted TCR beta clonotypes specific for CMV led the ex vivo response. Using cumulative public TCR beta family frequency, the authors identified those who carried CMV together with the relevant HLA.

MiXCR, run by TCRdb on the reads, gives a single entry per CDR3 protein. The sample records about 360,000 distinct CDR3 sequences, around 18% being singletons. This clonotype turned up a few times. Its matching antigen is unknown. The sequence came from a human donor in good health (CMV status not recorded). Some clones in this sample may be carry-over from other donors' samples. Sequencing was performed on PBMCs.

The CDR3 region has the DNA TGTGCCAGCAGCCTCCTGTGGGCGGGGGGGTACACAGATACGCAGTATTTT. The encoded protein is CASSLLWAGGYTDTQYF. The chain combines TRBV7-2 with TRBJ2-3, with 9 nucleotides matching TRBD2. J was trimmed by 2 bases and V by 5 bases; bases with no gene match: 11. CDR3 size: 17 residues. Germline V gene sequence: CDR1 SGHTA, CDR2 FQGNSA. The complete variable domain, with remaining parts taken from reference TRBV7-2 and TRBJ2-3, reads GAGVSQSPSNKVTEKGKDVELRCDPISGHTALYWYRQSLGQGLEFLIYFQGNSAPDKSGLPSDRFSAERTGGSVSTLTIQRTQQEDSAVYLCASSLLWAGGYTDTQYFGPGTRLTVL.